Only a few counts were recorded for the clone carrying this T cell receptor (beta chain). The antigen is not known. This sample stems from a study of CD4 T cells in relation to SARS-CoV-2 and coronaviruses. Study background: After about nine days of antigen culture, PBMC TCR beta CDR3s were sequenced. The negative reference was HIV-1 Nef peptide pool or peptide-free culture. Shared crossreactive spike epitopes were mapped to their HLA restriction.

In germline, CDR1 is MNHNS, CDR2 SASEGT. The CDR3 has 15 amino acids. The germline V and J ends were trimmed by 0 bases and 4 bases, with 11 bases remaining between them. Before the COVID-19 pandemic, during about 2011-2019, CD4+ T cells were taken from unexposed donors. Isolation of CD4+ T cells took place after roughly nine days in culture. Cells permitting, SARS-CoV-2 S/N and four cold-coronavirus spikes were tested on unexposed-donor CD4+ T cells. Assay used: immunoSEQ multiplex PCR; TCRdb lists only in-frame clones, some missing. The data contain about 21,000 clones, about 69% of them singletons.

The sample was CD4+ T cells from PBMCs, cultured in vitro. The V and J genes are TRBV6-1 and TRBJ2-3; D may be TRBD1 (6 bases). The sequence came from a human donor in good health. The CDR3 DNA sequence: TGTGCCAGCAGTGAAGCGCCAGGGGCCGCAGATACGCAGTATTTT. Its translation is CASSEAPGAADTQYF.